This T cell receptor (beta chain) was sequenced during a study of Graves' ophthalmopathy and Graves' hyperthyroidism (dated by TCRdb to between 2018 and 2020). With regard to the full study: Peripheral blood samples were taken at the time of initial diagnosis, before any treatment was given. The study used signatures of the TCR beta repertoire to tell Graves' ophthalmopathy apart from Graves' hyperthyroidism and to predict which patients would progress to ophthalmopathy. In total, under 150 blood samples were TCR-sequenced: around 42 ophthalmopathy, some 75 hyperthyroidism and about 17 hyperthyroidism-to-ophthalmopathy patients. To explore V-J signatures distinguishing ophthalmopathy from hyperthyroidism, a discovery set of around 100 patients (43 ophthalmopathy, some 57 stable hyperthyroidism) was enrolled. For independent validation, a separate cohort was made up of 18 hyperthyroidism patients plus 17 patients who later progressed from hyperthyroidism to ophthalmopathy. In about six hyperthyroidism patients, the T-cell repertoires found in thyroid tissue were compared with those found in blood. After sampling, hyperthyroidism patients received methimazole starting at 30 mg daily, and ophthalmopathy patients received high-dose intravenous methylprednisolone.

General conclusions and limits of the study: Sample size was not statistically predetermined, and group allocation was not concealed from the investigators. The 13-signature model separated ophthalmopathy from stable hyperthyroidism with 87.88% sensitivity and 81% to 82% specificity in cross-validation, and 80%/75% in the test set. In validation, the model predicted ophthalmopathy progression with 55% to 71% sensitivity and approximately 72% specificity; some 13 predicted patients were CT-confirmed with GO in a median of approximately six months. Most of the expanded thyroid clonotypes with a frequency above 0.001 were also detected in blood, and it was suggested that the thyroid immune response may be reflected by blood repertoires.

The ophthalmopathy patients had moderately to severely active disease, with a Clinical Activity Score of 3 or higher, a NOSPECS grade of 4 or higher, and a disease duration of less than 3 months. Patients with other autoimmune diseases, uncontrolled infections, pregnancy or lactation were excluded. Diagnosis relied on clinical symptoms, serum thyroxine, TRAb, thyroid ultrasound and orbital computed tomography. PBMCs were isolated from about 10 ml of fresh peripheral blood by Ficoll-Paque density gradient centrifugation. Total RNA was extracted with Trizol reagent and quality-checked on an Agilent 2100 Bioanalyzer. From a lookup of the germline V gene, CDR1 and CDR2 are SGHRS and YFSETQ. V gives up 0 bases and J gives up 5 bases, and the segment between their germline ends measures 16 bases. The CDR3 goes from the cysteine to the phenylalanine over 16 residues. Only the CDR3 part of the read is kept: 48 bases, read in frame from the first base.

For repertoire sequencing, TCR beta CDR3 regions were amplified from RNA transcripts. The first round of RT-PCR was done with HTBI primers and the Qiagen OneStep RT-PCR kit, and was followed by a second round of multiplex PCR, then size selection and purification. The libraries underwent paired-end sequencing with 100 bp reads on an Illumina HiSeq2000. The authors' pipeline ran thus. SOAPnuke was used for read processing, and reads with adapters, uncalled bases, a mean Phred below 15, or no exact constant-primer or identifier match were discarded. High-quality paired reads were merged with COPE v1.2.5. Clonotypes were defined as unique nucleotide sequences and were aligned to IMGT TRB V, D and J references using MiTCR v1.1. Only V-J combinations with frequency above 0.0001 were analysed, covering around 99% of repertoires. For each V-J combination, a TCR clonal expansion and chaos score was defined as the ratio of F50 clonal expansion to chaos observed in the TCRdist matrix. Welch's t-statistics and random forest were used to narrow the features down to over ten V-J combinations, which were then fed into a naive Bayes classifier. The Morisita-Horn index was used to measure how similar the thyroid and blood repertoires were. In-frame beta chains were kept once TCRdb had trimmed the public reads at Q25 with fastp and called clones with MiXCR. Every distinct CDR3 protein forms one entry, paired with its most common genes and DNA. TCRdb, rather than the study authors, made the V and J calls. In all, the sample holds over 650,000 distinct CDR3 sequences, and about two fifths of those were seen once. The ten largest clones capture over 2.5% of the sample.

As regards this clonotype: No cognate antigen has been identified for it. Base qualities were left out, and no much larger clone turns up one base away.

The V and J segments used are TRBV5-1 and TRBJ2-3; the D gene is perhaps TRBD1 or TRBD2, each of them matching over 6 bases. The sample was peripheral blood. The origin of this receptor is an adult man with Graves' ophthalmopathy. The nucleotide sequence is given as TGCGCCAGCAGCTTGGCCGAGGGGGGCAGGGGAGATACGCAGTATTTT. This codes for CASSLAEGGRGDTQYF.